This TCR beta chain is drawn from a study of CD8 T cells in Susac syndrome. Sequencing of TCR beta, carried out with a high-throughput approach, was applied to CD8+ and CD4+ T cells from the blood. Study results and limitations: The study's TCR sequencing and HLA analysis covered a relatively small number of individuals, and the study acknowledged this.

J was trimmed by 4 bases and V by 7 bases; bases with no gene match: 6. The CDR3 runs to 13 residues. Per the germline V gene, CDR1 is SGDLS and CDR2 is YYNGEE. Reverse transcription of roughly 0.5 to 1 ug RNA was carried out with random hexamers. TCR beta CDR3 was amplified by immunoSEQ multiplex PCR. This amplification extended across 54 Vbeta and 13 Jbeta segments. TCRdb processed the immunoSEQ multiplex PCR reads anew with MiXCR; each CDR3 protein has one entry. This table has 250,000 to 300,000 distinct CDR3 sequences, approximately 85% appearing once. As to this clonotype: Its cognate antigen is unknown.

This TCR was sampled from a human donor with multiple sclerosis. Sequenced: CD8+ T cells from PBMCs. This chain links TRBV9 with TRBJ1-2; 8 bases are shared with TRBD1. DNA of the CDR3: TGTGCCAGCCACGGACAGGGACCCTATGGCTACACCTTC. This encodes CASHGQGPYGYTF.